This TCR beta chain stems from a study of blood T cell repertoires in COVID-19. V was pared by 4 bases and J by 5 bases, with 8 bases of the junction left unmatched. The CDR3 runs to 15 residues. The germline V gene has CDR1 SGHNT and CDR2 YENEEA. As processed by the authors: Amplification of reference gene primers was used by the study to estimate nucleated cell counts. Clones were read by immunoSEQ multiplex PCR, and TCRdb kept only the in-frame ones, dropping some. That table is the source of V, J and clone size, and D and trimming were worked out from the DNA. The sample has some 210,000 clones, 92% seen once.

The V and J genes are TRBV11-3 and TRBJ2-5; 9 nucleotides match TRBD2. The specimen sequenced was peripheral blood. This receptor was taken from a man aged 60 to 69 with COVID-19, enrolled during active disease. The CDR3 reads CASSWSSGSIETQYF. The CDR3 nucleotides are TGTGCCAGCAGCTGGAGTAGCGGGAGCATCGAGACCCAGTACTTC.